The rows below give T cell receptor beta chains drawn from one sample of a study of cytomegalovirus exposure and HLA in healthy donors. Using immunoSEQ multiplex PCR, the repertoire was profiled, and TCRdb retains in-frame clones only, with some absent. This table has about 250,000 clones, roughly 81% appearing once. Sequences were obtained from PBMCs. The receptor source for this set is a girl aged 2-10 years in good health and CMV-seronegative. CDR3s include the opening cysteine and the closing phenylalanine or tryptophan. A D gene is named only where the DNA matches it firmly. The size of a clone is reported for some rows only, either as once, few or many, or as a class for expanded clones.

cdr3_nt cdr3_aa clone_size j_call d_call v_call
TGTGCCAGCAGTTCGTTAACAGGCTACGAGCAGTACTTC CASSSLTGYEQYF - TRBJ2-7 - TRBV27
TGCGCCAGCAGTTCACGGCCGGGACAGAGGGGACTAGCGGATTACAATGAGCAGTTCTTC CASSSRPGQRGLADYNEQFF - TRBJ2-1 TRBD2 TRBV5-1
TGTGCCAGCAGCCCTGGGGATCTGGCGGGAGTGGAGACCCAGTACTTC CASSPGDLAGVETQYF - TRBJ2-5 TRBD2 TRBV11-1
TGCAGCGTTGTGTCGGGACTAGCGACCTACGAGCAGTACTTC CSVVSGLATYEQYF - TRBJ2-7 TRBD2 TRBV29-1
TGTGCCAGCAGCTATTCCGGACAGGGGGCGAAGAGCGAGCAGTACTTC CASSYSGQGAKSEQYF - TRBJ2-7 TRBD1 TRBV11-3
TGCGCCAGCAGCTGGACAGCGGTAAGCTCCTACAATGAGCAGTTCTTC CASSWTAVSSYNEQFF - TRBJ2-1 - TRBV5-1
TGTGCCAGCAGTGAGGGCAGATACTCTGGGGCCAACGTCCTGACTTTC CASSEGRYSGANVLTF - TRBJ2-6 - TRBV2
TGCGCCAGCCGCTCCGAGGTCCCAGAGACCCAGTACTTC CASRSEVPETQYF - TRBJ2-5 - TRBV4-1
TGCAGCGTTGGGGACAGCGGCAAAGAGACCCAGTACTTC CSVGDSGKETQYF - TRBJ2-5 TRBD1 TRBV29-1
TGTGCCAGCAGCCCAAGGGCTAGCGGGAGGGGGTACAATGAGCAGTTCTTC CASSPRASGRGYNEQFF - TRBJ2-1 TRBD2 TRBV7-9
TGTGCCAGCAGACCTGTACGGCGGGGGTTCTACGAGCAGTACTTC CASRPVRRGFYEQYF - TRBJ2-7 TRBD2 TRBV6-5
TGTGCCAGCAGCCAAGATATCGGGGCGGGGGGTTCCACAGATACGCAGTATTTT CASSQDIGAGGSTDTQYF - TRBJ2-3 TRBD2 TRBV4-2
TGTGCTAGTGGTTCGGGACAGCCAGGTGAAAAACTGTTTTTT CASGSGQPGEKLFF - TRBJ1-4 TRBD1 TRBV12-5
TGTGCCAGCAGCTTAGGCGGGACAGTCTACGAGCAGTACTTC CASSLGGTVYEQYF - TRBJ2-7 - TRBV7-6
TGTGCCAGCAGCTTGGGGCCGAACACTGAAGCTTTCTTT CASSLGPNTEAFF few TRBJ1-1 - TRBV5-6
TGCGCCAGCTTAGGGGGGGGCGAAGGGAACACTGAAGCTTTCTTT CASLGGGEGNTEAFF - TRBJ1-1 - TRBV5-1
TGCGCCAGCAGCCAGGACAGGACTAATGAAAAACTGTTTTTT CASSQDRTNEKLFF few TRBJ1-4 TRBD1 TRBV5-1
TGCGCCAGCAGCTCGGACTTCAGTGAGCAGTTCTTC CASSSDFSEQFF once TRBJ2-1 - TRBV5-1
TGTGCCAGCAGCCAAGTCCAGGGCCCCGGGGAGCTGTTTTTT CASSQVQGPGELFF - TRBJ2-2 - TRBV4-2
TGTGCCAGCGAGCCGCTAGCGGGAGGATACGAGCAGTACTTC CASEPLAGGYEQYF once TRBJ2-7 TRBD2 TRBV6-5
TGCAGCGTTGAAGTGCGGGGGAACACTGAAGCTTTCTTT CSVEVRGNTEAFF - TRBJ1-1 - TRBV29-1
TGTGCCAGCAGCGCCGACAGTAGCAATCAGCCCCAGCATTTT CASSADSSNQPQHF once TRBJ1-5 - TRBV9
TGTGCCATCGGGGGACTAGCGGGAGAAGAGACCCAGTACTTC CAIGGLAGEETQYF - TRBJ2-5 TRBD2 TRBV10-3
TGTGTCAGAAGCTTACGGGACAGGGGTATCTACGAGCAGTACTTC CVRSLRDRGIYEQYF - TRBJ2-7 - TRBV7-5
TGTGCCAGCAGCGTAGCTTACAGGAACACTGAAGCTTTCTTT CASSVAYRNTEAFF - TRBJ1-1 - TRBV9
TGTGCCAGCAGCTTACCCAAGCTAGCCAAAAACATTCAGTACTTC CASSLPKLAKNIQYF - TRBJ2-4 - TRBV5-6
TGTGCCACCAGCAGAGATACCGGGACACCCACCATCTATGGCTACACCTTC CATSRDTGTPTIYGYTF - TRBJ1-2 - TRBV15
TGTGCTAGCGATAAAGCGCCTCCCCCAGAGACCCAGTACTTC CASDKAPPPETQYF once TRBJ2-5 - TRBV12-5
TGTGCCAGCCGGGACAGCGGCTCCTACGAGCAGTACTTC CASRDSGSYEQYF - TRBJ2-7 TRBD1 TRBV6-5
TGTGCCAGCAGCCAAGTCCTAGAGACCTTTAGAAATGAGCAGTTCTTC CASSQVLETFRNEQFF - TRBJ2-1 - TRBV14
TGTGCCAGCAGCTTCCCGGGACAGGGCCACAATGAGCAGTTCTTC CASSFPGQGHNEQFF - TRBJ2-1 TRBD1 TRBV7-9
TGTGCCAGCCGGGGGGGAAATTTCTACGAGCAGTACTTC CASRGGNFYEQYF - TRBJ2-7 TRBD2 TRBV6-1
TGTGCCAGCAGCTTTCAGGGGGCAGGGAACACTGAAGCTTTCTTT CASSFQGAGNTEAFF once TRBJ1-1 TRBD1 TRBV5-6
TGTGCCAGCTCACCCCTCGGACAGGTGGAACCTAGCACAGATACGCAGTATTTT CASSPLGQVEPSTDTQYF - TRBJ2-3 TRBD1 TRBV18
TGTGCCAGCAGCTTAGTTACAGGGCTAGCTAACTATGGCTACACCTTC CASSLVTGLANYGYTF - TRBJ1-2 - TRBV7-6
TGTGCCTGGGATTCGGCAACAGGGGGCGCCGATTCACCCCTCCACTTT CAWDSATGGADSPLHF - TRBJ1-6 TRBD1 TRBV30
TGTGCCAGTAGTATTCGTCGACAGGGAGTAGGGGGCTACACCTTC CASSIRRQGVGGYTF - TRBJ1-2 TRBD1 TRBV19
TGTGCCAGCAGCTTAGCCCTCTTGCCGATAGCCAATTCACCCCTCCACTTT CASSLALLPIANSPLHF few TRBJ1-6 - TRBV7-9
TGTGCCAGCAGCCAGCGGGGGGGCTTATACGAGCAGTACTTC CASSQRGGLYEQYF - TRBJ2-7 TRBD2 TRBV6-5
TGTGCCAGCAGCTTGGCCAGGGGCGCCTACGAGCAGTACTTC CASSLARGAYEQYF - TRBJ2-7 - TRBV5-6
TGTGCCAGCAGTGAAGAGGACTCACCCTACAATGAGCAGTTCTTC CASSEEDSPYNEQFF - TRBJ2-1 - TRBV2
TGTGCCAGCAGCATCCGACCGACGGTACAGGGGGCCTACGAGCAGTACTTC CASSIRPTVQGAYEQYF - TRBJ2-7 TRBD1 TRBV7-2
TGTGCCAGCAGCCAAGATGGGGGGATGTTTGAGCAGTACTTC CASSQDGGMFEQYF once TRBJ2-7 - TRBV14
TGTGCCAGCAGTTTATCGGGAGGGGAGGTCTGGCGGTTCTTC CASSLSGGEVWRFF - TRBJ2-1 TRBD2 TRBV27
TGTGCCAGTAGTAGGGCGGGGGGGGGTTATGAAGCTTTCTTT CASSRAGGGYEAFF once TRBJ1-1 - TRBV19
TGCGCCAGCAGCTTGGGTTATGGCAGCACAGATACGCAGTATTTT CASSLGYGSTDTQYF - TRBJ2-3 - TRBV5-1
TGTGCCAGCAGCTTATCGGGACAGGGGAACACTGAAGCTTTCTTT CASSLSGQGNTEAFF - TRBJ1-1 TRBD1 TRBV7-6
TGTGCCAGCAGTCCCACAGGGGATCAGCCCCAGCATTTT CASSPTGDQPQHF - TRBJ1-5 TRBD1 TRBV7-9
TGTGCCAGCAGTCAGGAGGAGGGGGGGCTACGTCCTGAGCAGTTCTTC CASSQEEGGLRPEQFF - TRBJ2-1 - TRBV4-2
TGTGCCAGCAGCTTAGAGGGACAGGGAGGGGAGACCCGGTACTTC CASSLEGQGGETRYF - TRBJ2-5 TRBD1 TRBV7-9
TGTGCCAGCCTGGACAGGGCGCTTCGCGGTGAGCAGTTCTTC CASLDRALRGEQFF - TRBJ2-1 TRBD1 TRBV2
TGTGCCAGCAGCCCAGGGGTGTTATCGGTTCAGCCCCAGCATTTT CASSPGVLSVQPQHF - TRBJ1-5 - TRBV5-5
TGCGCCAGCAGCGCCGGGTACAATGAGCAGTTCTTC CASSAGYNEQFF - TRBJ2-1 - TRBV5-1
TGTGCCACCAGCAGAGATGCGACAGGGGGCTACGAGCAGTACTTC CATSRDATGGYEQYF - TRBJ2-7 TRBD1 TRBV15
TGTGCCAGCAGTCGAACCGGGGGCTCCTACGAGCAGTACTTC CASSRTGGSYEQYF - TRBJ2-7 - TRBV6-1
TGTGCCAGCGCGGGGGGGGTGGGAGGAACAGTGTTTTTT CASAGGVGGTVFF - TRBJ1-4 - TRBV11-2
TGTGCCAGCAGAGATAGGGGGCTGGGAGCTTTCTTT CASRDRGLGAFF few TRBJ1-1 TRBD1 TRBV6-6
TGTGCCAGCTCACCTCGGGGGGCGGGCGAGCAGTACTTC CASSPRGAGEQYF - TRBJ2-7 - TRBV18
TGCGCCAGCAGCTTGTTGGGGGGGCACCCCTCCTACGAGCAGTACTTC CASSLLGGHPSYEQYF - TRBJ2-7 - TRBV5-1